In its sample, the clone carrying this T cell receptor (beta chain) was seen a few times. A read error may produce the germline difference seen at one junction end. Amplification targeted TCR beta CDR3 regions from RNA transcripts. The HTBI primer set served for first-round RT-PCR of the TCR CDR3. Using its own MiXCR run on the multiplex PCR reads, TCRdb lists one record per CDR3 protein. The top ten hold almost 35% of the sample, which has hundreds of thousands of distinct CDR3 sequences, roughly 13% seen once. Germline loops: CDR1 MDHEN, CDR2 SYDVKM. The CDR3 is made up of 14 amino acids. The data were obtained in a study of T cells in Graves' hyperthyroidism and ophthalmopathy.

The TCR sequence derives from a middle-aged woman with Graves' ophthalmopathy. This chain connects TRBV28 to TRBJ2-5; D is tentatively TRBD1 or TRBD2 (5 bases each). The material sequenced was blood. CDR3 residues: CAISGRTLQEAQYF. CDR3 DNA sequence: TGTGCCATCTCGGGACGGACGTTACAAGAGGCCCAGTACTTC.